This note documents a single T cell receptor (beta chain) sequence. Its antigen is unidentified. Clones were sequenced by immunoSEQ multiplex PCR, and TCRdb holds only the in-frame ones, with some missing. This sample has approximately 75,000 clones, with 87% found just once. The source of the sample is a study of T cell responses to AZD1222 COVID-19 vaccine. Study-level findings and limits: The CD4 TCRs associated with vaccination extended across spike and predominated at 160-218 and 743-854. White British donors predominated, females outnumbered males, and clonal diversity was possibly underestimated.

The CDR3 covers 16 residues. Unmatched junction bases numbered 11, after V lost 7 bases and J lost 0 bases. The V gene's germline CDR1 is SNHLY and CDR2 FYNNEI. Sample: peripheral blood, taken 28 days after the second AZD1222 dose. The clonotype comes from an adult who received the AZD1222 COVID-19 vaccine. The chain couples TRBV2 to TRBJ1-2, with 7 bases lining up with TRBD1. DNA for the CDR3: TGTGCCAGCATACGAGGGGGCTCGGGAGCTAACTATGGCTACACCTTC. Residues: CASIRGGSGANYGYTF. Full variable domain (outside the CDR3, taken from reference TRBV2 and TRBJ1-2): EPEVTQTPSHQVTQMGQEVILRCVPISNHLYFYWYRQILGQKVEFLVSFYNNEISEKSEIFDDQFSVERPDGSNFTLKIRSTKLEDSAMYFCASIRGGSGANYGYTFGSGTRLTVV.